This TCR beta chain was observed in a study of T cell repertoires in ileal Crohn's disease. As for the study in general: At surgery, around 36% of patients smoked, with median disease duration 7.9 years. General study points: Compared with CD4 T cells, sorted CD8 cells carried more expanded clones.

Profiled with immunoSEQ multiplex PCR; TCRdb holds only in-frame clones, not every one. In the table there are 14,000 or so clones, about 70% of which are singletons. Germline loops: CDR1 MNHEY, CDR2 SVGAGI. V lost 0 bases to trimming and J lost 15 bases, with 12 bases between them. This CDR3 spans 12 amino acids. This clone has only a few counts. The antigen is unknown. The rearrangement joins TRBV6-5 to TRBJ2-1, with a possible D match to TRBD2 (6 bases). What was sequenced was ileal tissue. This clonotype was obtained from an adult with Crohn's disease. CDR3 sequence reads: CASSYSGGRWFF. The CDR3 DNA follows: TGTGCCAGCAGTTACTCTGGAGGGAGGTGGTTCTTC.